A selection of T cell receptor beta chains follows, all from one sample in a study of T cell repertoires in ileal Crohn's disease. TCRdb's copy holds only in-frame clones and misses some; the assay was immunoSEQ multiplex PCR. This table has about 16,000 clones, roughly 72% appearing once. Sequencing was done on a sample of ileal tissue. These receptors were collected from an adult with Crohn's disease. Both conserved end residues are trimmed from each CDR3. D genes are given only for firm matches.

.,TRBJ2-2,TRBV4-1,ASSQAGTSNTGELF
.,TRBJ2-1,TRBV6-1,ASKNTGFGGEQF
.,TRBJ1-2,TRBV6-6,ASSYSPSTYGYT
.,TRBJ1-2,TRBV4-2,ASSQDPGVGGYT
TRBD2,TRBJ2-5,TRBV11-2,ASSQTAGGPQETQY
.,TRBJ1-2,TRBV5-1,ASRSGGGSLYGYT
.,TRBJ2-7,TRBV15,ATSRLTGTPSYEQY
.,TRBJ1-1,TRBV6-5,ASSDSRVMNTEAF
TRBD2,TRBJ2-7,TRBV10-3,AISAGRTSSNEQY
TRBD2,TRBJ2-2,TRBV4-3,ASSQRIRGGANTGELF
TRBD2,TRBJ2-1,TRBV13,ASSPRWTSFNEQF
TRBD1,TRBJ2-1,TRBV19,ASSNNWVRQGAGDSYNEQF
.,TRBJ1-2,TRBV6-1,ASIRVGAQGYT
.,TRBJ1-2,TRBV4-2,ASSQAATGPTAGYGYT
.,TRBJ2-1,TRBV14,ASSQYRLSGNNEQF
TRBD1,TRBJ2-7,TRBV19,ASRRGQGVYEQY
.,TRBJ1-2,TRBV19,ASKRGDYGYT
.,TRBJ1-1,TRBV11-2,ASRATGNTEAF
.,TRBJ1-4,TRBV18,ASSRQSFQGEKLF
.,TRBJ1-1,TRBV19,ASSISQNTEAF
.,TRBJ2-1,TRBV5-6,ASSLGSGTNEQF
.,TRBJ2-5,TRBV6-1,ASRESGQETQY
TRBD2,TRBJ2-1,TRBV13,ASSPGLVGNEQF
TRBD2,TRBJ2-1,TRBV10-1,ASRAGREEVNEQF
.,TRBJ1-2,TRBV5-6,ASSWGRGKGYT
TRBD2,TRBJ2-3,TRBV5-4,ASSFWRGGSDTQY
TRBD2,TRBJ2-3,TRBV29-1,SVARGGRTDTQY
TRBD1,TRBJ1-6,TRBV5-1,ASSFTGTGIDSPLH
.,TRBJ2-4,TRBV9,ASSPTGGAGAKNIQY
TRBD1,TRBJ2-7,TRBV18,ASSPRDSAYEQY
.,TRBJ2-5,TRBV5-1,ASSRAGASQETQY
TRBD1,TRBJ2-7,TRBV11-2,ASSRDRVGEQY
TRBD1,TRBJ2-2,TRBV5-4,ASSPTGGEYTGELF
TRBD1,TRBJ1-2,TRBV5-4,ASSRDSNYGYT
TRBD1,TRBJ1-5,TRBV19,ASSHRQGLSQPQH
.,TRBJ1-4,TRBV19,ASRFRDNTEKLF
.,TRBJ1-1,TRBV7-9,ASSLRSDTEAF
.,TRBJ2-5,TRBV27,ASSRLLWETQY
.,TRBJ2-2,TRBV4-3,ASSQDSGTGELF
TRBD1,TRBJ1-1,TRBV7-9,ASSVIQGAHAF
.,TRBJ1-1,TRBV6-1,ASSVRDIMNTEAF
TRBD1,TRBJ1-1,TRBV5-4,ASSPGGTRTEAF
TRBD2,TRBJ2-3,TRBV7-2,ASSSSGTSGSFQY